This T cell receptor (beta chain) was captured by sequencing in a study of blood T cell repertoires in COVID-19. TCRdb's table, derived via immunoSEQ multiplex PCR, lists solely in-frame clones and lacks some. The repertoire holds about 260,000 clones, with around 80% as singletons. In regard to this clone: This specimen includes other DNA sequences encoding the same CDR3.

CDR1 is SNHLY, CDR2 FYNNEI, per germline. The CDR3 sequence is 14 residues long. The ends were cut back, 5 bases at V and 1 base at J, with 11 bases in the middle. The sample consisted of PBMCs or T cells enriched from blood (not recorded which). The sequence came from a man aged 25-40 years with acute COVID-19. The rearrangement joins TRBV2 to TRBJ1-1; D possibly corresponds to TRBD1 (6 bases). CDR3 protein: CASSKDRPNTEAFF. CDR3 DNA sequence: TGTGCCAGCAGTAAAGACAGGCCGAACACTGAAGCTTTCTTT. The whole variable domain, remainder taken from reference TRBV2 and TRBJ1-1, is EPEVTQTPSHQVTQMGQEVILRCVPISNHLYFYWYRQILGQKVEFLVSFYNNEISEKSEIFDDQFSVERPDGSNFTLKIRSTKLEDSAMYFCASSKDRPNTEAFFGQGTRLTVV.